The present T cell receptor (beta chain) was sequenced within a study of blood T cell repertoires in COVID-19. Study overall: From T cells, B-cell-depleted T cells, or PBMCs came the material, which was cDNA or gDNA.

The CDR3 loop spans 20 amino acids. CDR1 and CDR2 (germline): MNHEY, SMNVEV (reference sequence). V gave up 6 bases and J gave up 0 bases, with 29 bases separating them. Individuals in the exposed group had encountered a COVID-19 case within 2 weeks preceding study entry. Original handling: Reference gene primer amplification yielded estimated nucleated cell counts. Produced via immunoSEQ multiplex PCR; TCRdb's table is partial and in-frame only. V, J and clone size reflect that table, while D and trimming were determined from the DNA. The repertoire holds about 310,000 clones, with 85% as singletons.

Sequences were obtained from PBMCs or T cells enriched from blood (not recorded which). The receptor was derived from a woman aged 25 to 39 who had been exposed to COVID-19. V and J are TRBV27 and TRBJ1-1; D is perhaps TRBD1 (6 bases). CDR3 sequence: CASSPRTQQGRLILNTEAFF. The CDR3 nucleotides are TGTGCCAGCAGCCCCCGGACTCAACAGGGACGTCTCATTCTGAACACTGAAGCTTTCTTT.